This T cell receptor beta chain was found in a study of OX40 agonist ivuxolimab in advanced cancers. Overall study context: Every 2 weeks, ivuxolimab was infused into the patients intravenously at between 0.01 and 10 mg/kg.

Per germline, CDR1 SGHAT and CDR2 FQNNGV. V dropped 3 bases and J dropped 7; count of bases not matched to a gene: 12. CDR3 length: 16 residues. Sequencing was performed with immunoSEQ multiplex PCR; in TCRdb, only in-frame clones are kept and a portion is missing. Of 20,000 to 30,000 clones listed, roughly 71% are singletons. The chain uses TRBV11-2 and TRBJ2-1, with 7 bases lining up with TRBD2. This sequence was found in an adult with an advanced solid tumor such as melanoma, head and neck, liver or kidney cancer. Sequences were derived from CD4+ or CD8+ T cells sorted from blood, sampled in a trial of the OX40 agonist ivuxolimab. This CDR3 reads CASSLGSGASWNEQFF. CDR3 DNA sequence: TGTGCCAGCAGCTTGGGAAGCGGGGCCTCCTGGAATGAGCAGTTCTTC.